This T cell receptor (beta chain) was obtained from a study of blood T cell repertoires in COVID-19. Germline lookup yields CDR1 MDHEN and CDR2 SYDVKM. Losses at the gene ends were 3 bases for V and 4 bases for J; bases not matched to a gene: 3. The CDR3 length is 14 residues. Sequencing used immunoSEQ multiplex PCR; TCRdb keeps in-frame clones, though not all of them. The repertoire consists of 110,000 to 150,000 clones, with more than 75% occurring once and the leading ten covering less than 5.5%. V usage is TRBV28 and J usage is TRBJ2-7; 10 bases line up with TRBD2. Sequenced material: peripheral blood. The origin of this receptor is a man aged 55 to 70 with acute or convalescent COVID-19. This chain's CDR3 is CASSLASGSYEQYF. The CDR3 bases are TGTGCCAGCAGTTTGGCTAGCGGGAGTTACGAGCAGTACTTC.